The next 32 T cell receptor beta chains were all read from a single sample in a study of neurological immune-mediated disorders. TCRdb itself ran the 5' RACE reads through MiXCR, one entry per CDR3 protein. The sample includes tens of thousands of distinct CDR3 sequences, roughly 11% seen only once; the top ten take around 4%. Time point defined: technical triplicate 1. Sequencing used PBMCs. The source is a man between 60 and 75 years old with HTLV-1-associated myelopathy (HAM/TSP).

This clonotype was counted at least ten times. The rearrangement links TRBV12-3 or TRBV12-4 to TRBJ1-3; D is unclear. The CDR3 totals 15 residues. The V gene lost 5 bases and the J gene lost 4 bases, with 15 bases spanning the gap. This CDR3 reads CASSVGLPTGNTIYF. CDR3 sequence (DNA): TGTGCCAGCAGTGTGGGCCTACCGACGGGAAACACCATATATTTT.

About this clonotype: This may stem from a read error, because a much larger clone lies one nucleotide away. The rearrangement links TRBV3-1 to TRBJ1-1; D is unclear. The CDR3 contains 16 residues. Germline lookup yields CDR1 LGHDT and CDR2 YNNKEL (reference sequence). The CDR3 reads CASSLSGSGMNTEALF. The CDR3 DNA reads as TGTGCCAGCAGCCTAAGTGGGTCAGGAATGAACACTGAAGCTTTATTT.

This clonotype was counted many times. This chain joins TRBV6-6 and TRBJ2-3, with D perhaps TRBD1 (6 bases). V lost 6 bases to trimming and J lost 2 bases, with 18 bases between them. This CDR3 has 16 amino acids. Germline loops: CDR1 MNHNY, CDR2 SVGAGI (reference sequence). The CDR3 coding sequence is TGTGCCAGCAGACCCCGATACAGGGACCTCACAGATACGCAGTATTTT. Residues: CASRPRYRDLTDTQYF.

This clonotype came up many times. The V call is TRBV2, the J call TRBJ1-5, with D hard to call. Germline V lookup: CDR1 SNHLY, CDR2 FYNNEI. The CDR3 is 16 amino acids. Trimming pared 3 bases from V and 2 bases from J, leaving 14 bases between. The CDR3 sequence: CASSDPGEARNQPQHF. The CDR3 nucleotides read TGTGCCAGCAGTGACCCCGGGGAGGCCCGCAATCAGCCCCAGCATTTT.

This clonotype was seen repeatedly, ten times or more. The V and J genes are TRBV29-1 and TRBJ2-2; TRBD1 might be the D (5 bases). Germline-derived CDR1 and CDR2 are SQVTM and ANQGSEA. The ends were cut back, 7 bases at V and 3 bases at J, with 6 bases in the middle. The CDR3 loop spans 11 amino acids. CDR3 in DNA: TGCAGCGCCAGGGACACCGGGGAGCTGTTTTTT. Amino acids: CSARDTGELFF.

In this sample, this clonotype turned up many times. The rearrangement joins TRBV5-1 to TRBJ2-3; TRBD2 aligns across 9 bases. This CDR3 spans 17 amino acids. In germline, CDR1 is SGHRS, CDR2 YFSETQ. Trimming at V came to 4 bases and at J to 2 bases, leaving 11 bases not matched to a gene. The CDR3 protein is CASSTGLTSGYTDTQYF. In nucleotides, the CDR3 is TGCGCCAGCAGCACAGGCTTGACTAGCGGCTACACAGATACGCAGTATTTT.

The table lists this clonotype with many counts. This rearrangement joins TRBV7-8 to TRBJ2-1, with TRBD2 as a possible D gene (5 bases). The CDR3 consists of 13 residues. Germline loops: CDR1 SGHVS, CDR2 FQNEAQ. V was clipped by 5 bases and J by 7 bases, with 12 bases between them. The CDR3 nucleotides are TGTGCCAGCAGCCCGCTACTAGTTAATGAGCAGTTCTTC. This sequence encodes CASSPLLVNEQFF.

This clonotype is labeled as medium-sized. This chain links TRBV12-3 or TRBV12-4 with TRBJ2-5; D may be TRBD2 (5 bases). V was clipped by 6 bases and J by 5 bases, with 13 bases between them. This CDR3 is 13 amino acids long. As DNA, the CDR3 is TGTGCCAGCAGCAGGACTCTTATCGAGACCCAGTACTTC. This sequence encodes CASSRTLIETQYF.

The sample holds many counts of this clonotype. This sequence joins TRBV29-1 and TRBJ2-2; 11 bases fit TRBD2. This CDR3 is 14 amino acids long. CDR1 and CDR2 from the germline V gene are SQVTM and ANQGSEA. V lost 3 bases to trimming and J lost 4 bases; unmatched junction nucleotides: 1. The CDR3 is CSVEGTSGTGELFF. The CDR3 DNA is TGCAGCGTTGAGGGGACTAGCGGCACCGGGGAGCTGTTTTTT.

This clonotype was observed many times. The chain joins TRBV5-1 to TRBJ1-1; unclear D gene. Trimming pared 1 base from V and 1 base from J, leaving 11 bases between. This CDR3 comprises 15 residues. Germline assignment: CDR1 SGHRS and CDR2 YFSETQ. The CDR3 region is CASSLYEGSNTEAFF. The CDR3 bases are TGCGCCAGCAGCTTGTACGAGGGCTCGAACACTGAAGCTTTCTTT. Full variable domain (outside the CDR3, taken from reference TRBV5-1 and TRBJ1-1): KAGVTQTPRYLIKTRGQQVTLSCSPISGHRSVSWYQQTPGQGLQFLFEYFSETQRNKGNFPGRFSGRQFSNSRSEMNVSTLELGDSALYLCASSLYEGSNTEAFFGQGTRLTVV.

The CDR3 spells CASSQSRGGNTEAFF. The CDR3 coding sequence is TGTGCCAGCAGCCAATCTAGAGGGGGGAACACTGAAGCTTTCTTT. The J gene is TRBJ1-1, the V gene TRBV4-2, with a weak D call TRBD1 (6 bases). Between the trimmed V and J ends, which lost 2 bases and 1 base, there was a span of 11 bases. CDR3 size: 15 residues. Germline V CDR1 and CDR2: LGHNA, YNFKEQ.

In this sample, this clonotype turned up once. V is TRBV20-1 and J is TRBJ2-7; 13 bases are shared with TRBD2. The V segment lost 1 base and the J segment 5 bases; nucleotides outside the gene matches: 5. Germline values: CDR1 DFQATT, CDR2 SNEGSKA (reference sequence). The CDR3 has 15 amino acids. CDR3 loop: CSARGTSGGCHEQYF. In nucleotides, the CDR3 is TGCAGTGCTAGAGGGACTAGCGGGGGATGCCACGAGCAGTACTTC.

The chain joins TRBV20-1 to TRBJ1-2; D is possibly TRBD1 (6 bases). Germline V gene lookup returns CDR1 DFQATT and CDR2 SNEGSKA (reference sequence). The CDR3 totals 12 residues. V was trimmed by 6 bases and J by 8 bases, leaving 16 bases between them. The CDR3 nucleotides are TGCAGTGCAACACCTCACAGGGAAGGCTACACCTTC. Translated: CSATPHREGYTF.

This clonotype was detected ten times or more. CDR3 in amino acids: CASSVQIEGNEQFF. Here the CDR3 DNA reads TGTGCCAGCAGCGTACAAATCGAGGGAAATGAGCAGTTCTTC. The V call is TRBV9, the J call TRBJ2-1; possible D gene TRBD2, 5 bases. The V end was cut by 1 base, the J end by 7 bases, with 12 bases between. The CDR3 is 14 amino acids. Looked up from germline, CDR1 is SGDLS and CDR2 is YYNGEE.

This clonotype was found many times. The CDR3 nucleotides are TGTGCCACCAGTGATTTGAGGACAGGGGGAAACGAGCAGTACTTC. It specifies CATSDLRTGGNEQYF. The V and J genes are TRBV24-1 and TRBJ2-7; 10 bases are shared with TRBD1. Germline V gene data show CDR1 as KGHDR and CDR2 as SFDVKD. J lost 5 bases, V lost 0 bases, and 3 bases had no gene match. The CDR3 length is 15 residues.

There are many counts of this clonotype. The chain uses TRBV29-1 and TRBJ1-1; tentatively, D is TRBD1 (5 bases). This CDR3 contains 12 residues. V was cut by 1 base and J by 6 bases, with 9 bases left in between. Germline V gene data show CDR1 as SQVTM and CDR2 as ANQGSEA. DNA of the CDR3: TGCAGCGTTGAAGGGGGGGTGGCTGAAGCTTTCTTT. Translated, it gives CSVEGGVAEAFF.

There are a few counts of this clonotype. A read error may produce the germline difference seen at one junction end. The chain has TRBV2 and TRBJ2-2, with D possibly being TRBD1 or TRBD2 (6 bases each). Per the germline V gene, CDR1 is SNHLY and CDR2 is FYNNEI. The CDR3 runs 16 residues. CDR3 residues: CASSPPGGHKTGALFF. CDR3 sequence (DNA): TGTGCCAGCAGTCCCCCCGGGGGACATAAAACCGGGGCGCTGTTTTTT. Drawing the rest from reference TRBV2 and TRBJ2-2, the complete variable domain is EPEVTQTPSHQVTQMGQEVILRCVPISNHLYFYWYRQILGQKVEFLVSFYNNEISEKSEIFDDQFSVERPDGSNFTLKIRSTKLEDSAMYFCASSPPGGHKTGALFFGEGSRLTVL.

This clonotype was seen ten or more times. The rearrangement joins TRBV7-9 to TRBJ1-1; 11 nucleotides agree with TRBD1. The CDR3 covers 16 residues. In germline, CDR1 is SEHNR, CDR2 FQNEAQ (reference sequence). Unmatched junction bases numbered 8, after V lost 5 bases and J lost 3 bases. In DNA, the CDR3 is TGTGCCAGCAGCCCCGGACAGGGGGCGCATGACACTGAAGCTTTCTTT. Translation gives CASSPGQGAHDTEAFF. The full variable domain, its missing parts supplied by reference TRBV7-9 and TRBJ1-1, is DTGVSQNPRHKITKRGQNVTFRCDPISEHNRLYWYRQTLGQGPEFLTYFQNEAQLEKSRLLSDRFSAERPKGSFSTLEIQRTEQGDSAMYLCASSPGQGAHDTEAFFGQGTRLTVV.

The CDR3 nucleotides are TGCAGTGCCCTAATTGGTGGGAACACTGAAGCTTTCTTT. Translated: CSALIGGNTEAFF. V usage is TRBV20-1 and J usage is TRBJ1-1, with D unclear. Germline CDR1 is DFQATT and CDR2 is SNEGSKA (reference sequence). There are 13 residues in the CDR3. Trimming removed 6 bases from V and 1 base from J, with 12 bases in between.

This clonotype was found many times. V and J are TRBV5-5 and TRBJ2-1; D is uncertain. The V gene's germline CDR1 is SGHKS and CDR2 YYEKEE (reference sequence). The V and J ends lost 2 bases and 6 bases respectively, with 9 bases between them. CDR3 length equals 13 residues. The CDR3 region is CASSLGPLNEQFF. DNA for the CDR3: TGTGCCAGCAGCTTAGGACCGCTCAATGAGCAGTTCTTC.

This clonotype was recorded at least ten times. This chain links TRBV5-1 with TRBJ2-1; possible D gene TRBD2, 6 bases. This CDR3 region has 14 residues. The V and J ends lost 6 bases and 13 bases respectively, with 23 bases between them. Per the germline V gene, CDR1 is SGHRS and CDR2 is YFSETQ. The CDR3 sequence: CASNQGLVADLQFF. The CDR3 DNA reads as TGCGCCAGCAACCAGGGCCTAGTAGCGGACCTTCAGTTCTTC.

This sequence joins TRBV2 and TRBJ1-2; possibly TRBD1 for D (6 bases). Trimming cost V 2 bases and J 8 bases, with 12 bases left between them. The CDR3 runs to 13 residues. Germline values: CDR1 SNHLY, CDR2 FYNNEI. The CDR3 reads CASSERGAEGYTF. In DNA form, the CDR3 reads TGTGCCAGCAGTGAAAGGGGGGCGGAAGGCTACACCTTC.

This clonotype was seen at least ten times. The chain combines TRBV18 with TRBJ2-7; D might be TRBD2 (5 bases). There are 17 residues in the CDR3. CDR1 is KGHSH and CDR2 is LQKENI in the germline V gene. V was cut by 6 bases and J by 2 bases, with 23 bases left in between. This chain's CDR3 is CASSQSRAERRPYEQYF. The CDR3 DNA reads as TGTGCCAGCTCGCAATCGAGGGCGGAGCGGAGACCCTACGAGCAGTACTTC.

This clonotype was detected many times. V gene TRBV20-1 combines with J gene TRBJ2-3; D possibly matches TRBD1 or TRBD2 (5 bases each). Trimming pared 5 bases from V and 4 bases from J, leaving 16 bases between. CDR1 is DFQATT and CDR2 is SNEGSKA in the germline V gene (reference sequence). The CDR3 extends over 14 amino acids. The DNA of the CDR3 is TGCAGTGCTCGAGGGCTACTAGGGGCAGATACGCAGTATTTT. This sequence encodes CSARGLLGADTQYF.

This clonotype was detected many times. V is TRBV12-3 or TRBV12-4 and J is TRBJ1-5, with 7 bases aligning to TRBD1. V lost 3 bases and J lost 2; bases outside the gene matches: 13. The CDR3 has 18 residues. DNA of the CDR3: TGTGCCAGCAGTTTTGGGCAGGGGGGGCGGGTTGGCAATCAGCCCCAGCATTTT. Amino acid sequence: CASSFGQGGRVGNQPQHF.

This clonotype came up many times. This sequence joins TRBV20-1 and TRBJ2-1; D is uncertain. The CDR3 sequence is 12 residues long. Trimming took 1 base from V and 4 from J, leaving 5 bases between them. Germline CDR1 is DFQATT and CDR2 is SNEGSKA (reference sequence). The CDR3 DNA reads as TGCAGTGCTAGAGTCCTATACAATGAGCAGTTCTTC. Translating gives CSARVLYNEQFF.

This clonotype came up many times. The genes are TRBV10-1 and TRBJ2-7; the match to TRBD2 covers 13 bases. Trimming took 4 bases from V and 6 from J; bases not matched to a gene: 3. Germline V CDR1 and CDR2: WNHNN, SYGVQD (reference sequence). This CDR3 has 14 residues. CDR3 protein: CASSGTSGSGEQYF. CDR3 bases: TGCGCCAGCAGTGGGACTAGCGGGAGTGGCGAGCAGTACTTC.

This clonotype was seen many times. This chain joins TRBV11-2 and TRBJ1-4, with a tentative D call TRBD1 (5 bases). This CDR3 is built from 15 residues. Germline V lookup: CDR1 SGHAT, CDR2 FQNNGV. Trimming cost V 5 bases and J 5 bases, with 15 bases left between them. The CDR3: CASSDGHFQNEKLFF. CDR3 in DNA: TGTGCCAGCAGCGACGGACACTTCCAAAATGAAAAACTGTTTTTT.

The chain recombines TRBV11-3 with TRBJ1-1, with D uncertain. Germline loops: CDR1 SGHNT, CDR2 YENEEA. The germline V and J ends were trimmed by 4 bases and 13 bases, with 19 bases remaining between them. This CDR3 region has 13 residues. The CDR3 bases are TGTGCCAGCAGCTCCGGAATGAACACTAAAGTTTTCTTT. This gives the protein CASSSGMNTKVFF.

The rearrangement uses TRBV5-1 and TRBJ1-2; D remains ambiguous. The CDR3 spans 14 residues. V was pared by 0 bases and J by 6 bases, with 12 bases between. Germline CDR1 SGHRS, CDR2 YFSETQ. The CDR3 reads CASSLEPVVNGYTF. In nucleotides, the CDR3 is TGCGCCAGCAGCTTGGAGCCAGTTGTTAATGGCTACACCTTC.

This chain joins TRBV5-1 and TRBJ2-1; 7 bases map to TRBD2. From germline, CDR1 is SGHRS and CDR2 YFSETQ. Unmatched junction bases numbered 27, after V lost 2 bases and J lost 13 bases. This CDR3 region has 19 residues. The CDR3 region has the DNA TGCGCCAGCAGCTTAATGGGCAGGGCCAAACTCGGGGGGTACAATGCTCAGTTCTTC. As protein: CASSLMGRAKLGGYNAQFF.

This clonotype has at least ten counts. The chain joins TRBV7-2 to TRBJ2-2; TRBD1 is a possible D gene (5 bases). Germline V gene sequence: CDR1 SGHTA, CDR2 FQGNSA. Trimming cost V 3 bases and J 0 bases, with 5 bases left between them. The CDR3 extends over 14 amino acids. The CDR3 here is CASSLTANTGELFF. The DNA for the CDR3 is TGTGCCAGCAGCTTGACAGCGAACACCGGGGAGCTGTTTTTT. The entire variable domain, with the rest obtained from reference TRBV7-2 and TRBJ2-2, is as follows: GAGVSQSPSNKVTEKGKDVELRCDPISGHTALYWYRQSLGQGLEFLIYFQGNSAPDKSGLPSDRFSAERTGGSVSTLTIQRTQQEDSAVYLCASSLTANTGELFFGEGSRLTVL.